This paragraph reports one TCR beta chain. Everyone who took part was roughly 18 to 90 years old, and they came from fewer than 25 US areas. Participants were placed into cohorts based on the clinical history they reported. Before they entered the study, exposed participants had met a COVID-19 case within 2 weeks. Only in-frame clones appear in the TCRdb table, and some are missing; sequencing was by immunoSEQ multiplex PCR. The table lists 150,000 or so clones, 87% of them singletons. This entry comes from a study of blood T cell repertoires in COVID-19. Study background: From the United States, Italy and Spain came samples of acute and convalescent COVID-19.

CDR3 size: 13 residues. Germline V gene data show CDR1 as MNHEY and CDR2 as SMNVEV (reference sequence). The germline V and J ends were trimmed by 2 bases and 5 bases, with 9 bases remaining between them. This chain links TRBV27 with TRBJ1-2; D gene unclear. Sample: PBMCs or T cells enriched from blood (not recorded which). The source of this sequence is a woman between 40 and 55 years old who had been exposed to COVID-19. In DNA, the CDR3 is TGTGCCAGCAGTTTAGAGGGAACTTATGGCTACACCTTC. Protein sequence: CASSLEGTYGYTF.